The rows below give T cell receptor beta chains drawn from one sample of a study of cytomegalovirus exposure and HLA in healthy donors. The data were produced by immunoSEQ multiplex PCR, yet TCRdb's version contains in-frame clones alone and is incomplete. Of 95,000 to 100,000 clones listed, about four fifths were seen once; the top ten hold 7% to 10%. Sequenced: PBMCs. Receptors originate from a human donor in good health. CDR3s include the opening cysteine and the closing phenylalanine or tryptophan. Each record gives: J gene, V gene, CDR3 protein.

TRBJ1-1 TRBV27 CASVRQGSHTEAFF
TRBJ1-1 TRBV10-3 CATLPGGNTEAFF
TRBJ2-1 TRBV14 CASSLGPSAYFNEQFF
TRBJ2-7 TRBV23-1 CASRGVEQYF
TRBJ2-1 TRBV19 CASSITERGQGNEQFF
TRBJ2-3 TRBV10-3 CAISVAGGGSDTQYF
TRBJ2-7 TRBV18 CASSSTPPGLAGDEQYF
TRBJ2-2 TRBV10-3 CAISPVRLDRTGELFF
TRBJ2-3 TRBV5-1 CASSTVALDTQYF
TRBJ2-3 TRBV5-1 CASSSADRAFPDTQYF
TRBJ1-3 TRBV18 CASSPTGEGNTIYF